Shown below are 17 T cell receptor beta chains from a single sample sequenced in a study of low-dose radiotherapy and immunotherapy resistance in tumors. First-strand cDNA relied on TRAV- and TRBV-specific primers spanning alpha and beta chains. It was with a constant-region primer and a V-primer adapter that TCRs were amplified over roughly 20 PCR cycles. TCRdb re-analysed the reads in MiXCR, keeping a single row per CDR3 protein. The sample holds about 10,000 distinct CDR3 sequences, about 62% seen once. Source of these receptors: a human donor with advanced metastatic prostate, ovarian, gallbladder or colorectal cancer (not recorded which). This table probably holds off-target reads from a library built for another chain.

The chain links TRBV29-1 to TRBJ2-1, with D perhaps being TRBD1 or TRBD2 (5 bases each). Germline loops: CDR1 SQVTM, CDR2 ANQGSEA. There are 13 residues in the CDR3. The V end lost 7 bases, the J end lost 8 bases, and 18 bases lay between the germline ends. CDR3 in DNA: TGCAGCGGCGAGGGGTTAGCTGGCGATGAGCAGTTCTTC. Translating it yields CSGEGLAGDEQFF.

As regards this clonotype: Germline and junction disagree at one end, which may indicate a read error. This rearrangement joins TRBV28 to TRBJ2-7, with D maybe TRBD1 (6 bases). CDR3 size: 13 residues. Germline CDR1 and CDR2: MDHEN and SYDVKM. The CDR3: CASSRWQGYEHYF. The CDR3 DNA follows: TGTGCCAGCAGCCGGTGGCAGGGGTACGAGCATTACTTC.

This clonotype occurred a few times. The chain employs TRBV5-1 and TRBJ2-1; D is uncertain. The CDR3 spans 15 residues. The V end lost 1 base, the J end lost 5 bases, and 13 bases lay between the germline ends. CDR1 and CDR2 from the germline V gene are SGHRS and YFSETQ. The CDR3 region has the DNA TGCGCCAGCAGCTTGCAGGACGTCCGGGACAATGAGCAGTTCTTC. This encodes CASSLQDVRDNEQFF.

This clonotype was observed a single time. DNA of the CDR3: TGCAGCGTCGTGACAGGGGGCGTAGGGCAGCCCCAGCATTTT. It encodes CSVVTGGVGQPQHF. The rearrangement uses TRBV29-1 and TRBJ1-5; 10 bases map to TRBD1. This CDR3 has 14 amino acids. Germline V gene sequence: CDR1 SQVTM, CDR2 ANQGSEA. The J segment lost 7 bases and the V segment lost 6 bases, leaving 9 bases of the junction unmatched.

V is TRBV5-8 and J is TRBJ2-3; the D gene is possibly TRBD2 (5 bases). V was pared by 1 base and J by 4 bases, with 10 bases between. This CDR3 has 14 amino acids. Germline CDR1 is SGHTS and CDR2 is YDEGEE. The CDR3 protein is CASSLSGLPDTQYF. DNA of the CDR3: TGTGCCAGCAGCTTGAGTGGACTTCCAGATACGCAGTATTTT.

This clonotype was picked up a small number of times. The genes are TRBV6-1 and TRBJ1-1; maybe TRBD1 (6 bases). Trimming stripped 6 bases from V and 4 bases from J, with 9 bases between. CDR1 is MNHNS and CDR2 is SASEGT in the germline V gene. The CDR3 is 12 amino acids. The CDR3 sequence is CASRGTLTEAFF. The CDR3 nucleotides are TGTGCCAGCAGGGGGACACTCACTGAAGCTTTCTTT.

This clonotype is a singleton in its sample. This chain links TRBV7-2 with TRBJ2-4; perhaps TRBD1 as D (6 bases). CDR1 SGHTA and CDR2 FQGNSA come from the germline V gene. The V and J ends lost 3 bases and 6 bases respectively, with 9 bases between them. This CDR3 has 13 residues. CDR3 sequence: CASSLQGSNIQYF. As DNA, the CDR3 is TGTGCCAGCAGCTTGCAGGGGTCAAACATTCAGTACTTC. Full variable domain (rest looked up from reference TRBV7-2 and TRBJ2-4): GAGVSQSPSNKVTEKGKDVELRCDPISGHTALYWYRQSLGQGLEFLIYFQGNSAPDKSGLPSDRFSAERTGGSVSTLTIQRTQQEDSAVYLCASSLQGSNIQYFGAGTRLSVL.

This clonotype was observed a handful of times. The chain links TRBV14 to TRBJ2-7; D is perhaps TRBD1 (5 bases). The CDR3 extends over 14 amino acids. CDR1 and CDR2 (germline): SGHDN, FVKESK. Deletions cut 2 bases from V and 7 bases from J, with 15 bases between. The CDR3 DNA sequence: TGTGCCAGCAGCCAAATCAAGGGAACAGGAGAGCAGTACTTC. Translating it yields CASSQIKGTGEQYF.

V usage is TRBV20-1 and J usage is TRBJ2-1; 15 bases are a match to TRBD2. Germline CDR1 is DFQATT and CDR2 is SNEGSKA (reference sequence). The CDR3 spans 18 residues. Unmatched junction bases numbered 6, after V lost 3 bases and J lost 0 bases. Written as DNA, the CDR3 is TGCAGTGCTAGCTCTGGACTAGCGGGAGGGCGCTCCTACAATGAGCAGTTCTTC. It specifies CSASSGLAGGRSYNEQFF.

This chain connects TRBV6-1 to TRBJ2-1; the match to TRBD2 covers 8 bases. The CDR3 loop spans 15 amino acids. Trimming took 3 bases from V and 7 from J; bases not matched to a gene: 8. Germline CDR1 MNHNS, CDR2 SASEGT. CDR3 residues: CASSEVGRAKNEQFF. CDR3 DNA: TGTGCCAGCAGTGAGGTCGGGAGGGCCAAGAATGAGCAGTTCTTC.

This clonotype was detected once. The V call is TRBV6-6, the J call TRBJ2-1, with 7 bases that match TRBD1. The V and J ends lost 6 bases and 4 bases, in that order; junction bases with no gene match: 9. Germline V CDR1 and CDR2: MNHNY, SVGAGI (reference sequence). The CDR3 has 15 amino acids. The CDR3 bases are TGTGCCAGCAGCCATACAGGGGAAGAATACAATGAGCAGTTCTTC. Translating gives CASSHTGEEYNEQFF.

This chain uses TRBV24-1 with TRBJ2-1; TRBD1 matches at 10 bases. CDR3 size: 18 residues. The germline gives CDR1 KGHDR, CDR2 SFDVKD. With 2 bases clipped from V and 8 bases from J, the junction kept 14 bases outside the gene matches. CDR3 region: CATSDSYGQGVSPDEQFF. The CDR3 coding sequence is TGTGCCACCAGTGATTCCTATGGACAGGGGGTTAGCCCTGATGAGCAGTTCTTC.

The chain combines TRBV1 with TRBJ1-2. TRBV1 is listed as a pseudogene. The CDR3 loop spans 14 amino acids. As DNA, the CDR3 is TGTGCCAGCAGCCAAGCGGGTCAGACGAATGGCTACACCTTC. Translation: CASSQAGQTNGYTF.

The V call is TRBV28, the J call TRBJ1-2; 9 nucleotides agree with TRBD1. The V gene end was trimmed by 5 bases and the J gene end by 7 bases; junction bases not matched to a gene: 14. From germline, CDR1 is MDHEN and CDR2 SYDVKM. This CDR3 is built from 16 residues. CDR3 sequence reads: CASSPSRDRVRGGYTF. The CDR3 DNA sequence: TGTGCCAGCAGTCCGTCCCGGGACAGGGTTCGAGGTGGCTACACCTTC.

The CDR3: CASMSDRGYTDTQYF. The CDR3 DNA sequence: TGTGCCAGCATGTCGGACAGGGGATACACAGATACGCAGTATTTT. This chain joins TRBV18 and TRBJ2-3, with 9 bases aligning to TRBD1. Germline V gives CDR1 KGHSH, CDR2 LQKENI. This CDR3 is built from 15 residues. With 8 bases clipped from V and 2 bases from J, the junction kept 8 bases outside the gene matches.

The chain employs TRBV9 and TRBJ2-3, with D hard to call. The V gene's germline CDR1 is SGDLS and CDR2 YYNGEE. V was cut by 0 bases and J by 4 bases, with 12 bases left in between. This CDR3 has 15 residues. The CDR3 coding sequence is TGTGCCAGCAGCGTAGTAGGTCTGTCATCAGATACGCAGTATTTT. Its protein product is CASSVVGLSSDTQYF.

The V gene is TRBV19, the J gene TRBJ2-3; TRBD2 matches 11 bases. Germline loops: CDR1 LNHDA, CDR2 SQIVND (reference sequence). The length of the CDR3 is 15 residues. V shed 5 bases and J 1 base; nucleotides not matched to a gene: 2. The CDR3 reads CASSSGLAGTDTQYF. In nucleotides, the CDR3 is TGTGCCAGTAGTTCGGGACTAGCGGGCACAGATACGCAGTATTTT.